One sample yielded the 16 T cell receptor beta chains listed below, sequenced in a study of T cell repertoires in cytomegalovirus infection. TCRdb redid the calling of the reads with MiXCR, one entry per CDR3 protein. The sample contains approximately 110,000 distinct CDR3 sequences, roughly 39% of which appear only once. Their antigens are not known. The sample was CD8+ T cells from cultured PBMCs, taken from culture after CMV antigen stimulation. These receptors were collected from a human donor in good health (CMV status not recorded). Some clones in this sample may be carry-over from other donors' samples.

This clonotype has just a few counts. The chain uses TRBV7-2 and TRBJ2-7, with D maybe TRBD2 (5 bases). The CDR3 has 14 amino acids. Trimming shortened V by 5 bases and J by 0 bases, and 11 bases separated the two germline ends. Germline CDR1 and CDR2: SGHTA and FQGNSA. The CDR3 DNA is TGTGCCAGCAGCCCACTCGGGGTCTCCTACGAGCAGTACTTC. Translation gives CASSPLGVSYEQYF.

The genes are TRBV2 and TRBJ1-1; tentative D call: TRBD1 (5 bases). The CDR3 is 15 residues long. The germline V gene has CDR1 SNHLY and CDR2 FYNNEI. Trimming took 3 bases from V and 1 from J, leaving 12 bases between them. CDR3 loop: CASSDVFRANTEAFF. The CDR3 DNA follows: TGTGCCAGCAGTGATGTCTTCAGGGCGAACACTGAAGCTTTCTTT.

The rearrangement joins TRBV6-6 to TRBJ2-1; unclear D gene. In germline, CDR1 is MNHNY, CDR2 SVGAGI (reference sequence). The CDR3 extends over 16 amino acids. The V end was cut by 8 bases, the J end by 0 bases, with 17 bases between. The CDR3 sequence: CASGEQGEGSYNEQFF. CDR3 bases: TGTGCCAGCGGCGAACAAGGCGAAGGCTCCTACAATGAGCAGTTCTTC.

In its sample, this clonotype was seen a few times. V and J are TRBV29-1 and TRBJ2-1; 7 nucleotides line up with TRBD1. Germline trimming cut 0 bases from V and 2 bases from J; bases unmatched to any gene: 7. The CDR3 covers 16 residues. Germline CDR1 reads SQVTM; CDR2 reads ANQGSEA. CDR3 sequence (DNA): TGCAGCGTTGAAGATCCCGGGCAGGGGGCCTACAATGAGCAGTTCTTC. Residues: CSVEDPGQGAYNEQFF.

The J gene is TRBJ2-3, the V gene TRBV2, with unresolved D. V was pared by 8 bases and J by 1 base, with 16 bases between. The germline V gene encodes CDR1 SNHLY and CDR2 FYNNEI. This CDR3 is 15 amino acids long. CDR3 nucleotides: TGTGCCAGCCCTTCGGCGTTTACGGGCACAGATACGCAGTATTTT. This translates into CASPSAFTGTDTQYF.

The chain recombines TRBV7-9 with TRBJ2-7, with 7 bases that match TRBD1. The CDR3 covers 14 residues. After removal of 5 bases from V and 4 bases from J, the junction contained 8 bases not matched to a gene. Germline V gene data show CDR1 as SEHNR and CDR2 as FQNEAQ (reference sequence). The CDR3 region has the DNA TGTGCCAGCAGCCCGAGAGGGGGCCAATACGAGCAGTACTTC. Translating gives CASSPRGGQYEQYF.

This chain joins TRBV12-3 or TRBV12-4 and TRBJ2-1; TRBD2 matches 9 bases. The CDR3 totals 14 residues. With 5 bases clipped from V and 7 bases from J, the junction kept 6 bases outside the gene matches. CDR3: CASSVGGGANEQFF. CDR3 DNA sequence: TGTGCCAGCAGTGTTGGCGGGGGGGCGAATGAGCAGTTCTTC.

This clonotype has only a few counts. The chain uses TRBV7-8 and TRBJ2-3, with 9 bases identical to TRBD2. V was pared by 3 bases and J by 8 bases, with 6 bases of the junction left unmatched. Germline CDR1 reads SGHVS; CDR2 reads FQNEAQ. The CDR3 length is 14 residues. The CDR3 reads CASSLGTSRGTQYF. CDR3 nucleotides: TGTGCCAGCAGCTTGGGGACTAGCAGGGGTACGCAGTATTTT. Using reference TRBV7-8 and TRBJ2-3 for the parts outside the CDR3, the full variable domain is GAGVSQSPRYKVAKRGQDVALRCDPISGHVSLFWYQQALGQGPEFLTYFQNEAQLDKSGLPSDRFFAERPEGSVSTLKIQRTQQEDSAVYLCASSLGTSRGTQYFGPGTRLTVL.

This clonotype was found many times. This rearrangement joins TRBV6-1 to TRBJ2-6, with D maybe TRBD2 (5 bases). The CDR3 consists of 18 residues. Germline loops: CDR1 MNHNS, CDR2 SASEGT. Deletions cut 4 bases from V and 5 bases from J, with 21 bases between. The CDR3 is CASSGGKLLGGRANVLTF. CDR3 coding DNA: TGTGCCAGCAGTGGGGGAAAACTCCTAGGAGGTCGGGCCAACGTCCTGACTTTC.

This clonotype was detected ten times or more. The rearrangement uses TRBV5-1 and TRBJ2-5; D remains ambiguous. The DNA end is a closer match to TRBJ2-3, so the J assignment may be wrong. The CDR3 extends over 11 amino acids. CDR1 SGHRS and CDR2 YFSETQ come from the germline V gene. CDR3 sequence reads: CASSLGGTQYF. Written as DNA, the CDR3 is TGCGCCAGCAGCTTGGGGGGTACGCAGTATTTT.

This clonotype was seen a handful of times. The CDR3 here is CASSDWQGTYEQYF. The CDR3 nucleotides are TGTGCCAGCAGTGACTGGCAAGGAACCTACGAGCAGTACTTC. The V gene is TRBV6-1, the J gene TRBJ2-7; D ambiguous. Germline CDR1 and CDR2: MNHNS and SASEGT. This CDR3 contains 14 residues. V shed 3 bases and J shed 2 bases, with 11 bases lying between them.

The chain links TRBV11-2 to TRBJ2-2; perhaps TRBD2 as D (6 bases). CDR3 length: 16 amino acids. Trimming cost V 5 bases and J 3 bases, with 16 bases left between them. The germline CDR1 and CDR2 sequences are SGHAT and FQNNGV. This CDR3 is CASSPPVGGYTGELFF. The CDR3 region has the DNA TGTGCCAGCAGCCCCCCGGTGGGGGGATACACCGGGGAGCTGTTTTTT.

This clonotype was counted between two and nine times. The rearrangement uses TRBV6-5 and TRBJ2-3; D remains unclear. Germline CDR1 MNHEY, CDR2 SVGAGI. CDR3 length equals 15 residues. Trimming stripped 0 bases from V and 4 bases from J, with 11 bases between. CDR3 nucleotide sequence: TGTGCCAGCAGTTACTCAGTCGGGTTGGCAGATACGCAGTATTTT. Protein sequence: CASSYSVGLADTQYF.

This clonotype was seen a handful of times. V is TRBV5-4 and J is TRBJ2-7; 8 bases agree with TRBD1. J was trimmed by 2 bases and V by 2 bases; bases with no gene match: 6. There are 15 residues in the CDR3. Germline CDR1 SGHNT, CDR2 YYREEE (reference sequence). CDR3 sequence: CASSLTTGGTYEQYF. Written as DNA, the CDR3 is TGTGCCAGCAGCTTAACTACAGGGGGGACCTACGAGCAGTACTTC. The variable domain in full, with the rest retrieved from reference TRBV5-4 and TRBJ2-7, is ETGVTQSPTHLIKTRGQQVTLRCSSQSGHNTVSWYQQALGQGPQFIFQYYREEENGRGNFPPRFSGLQFPNYSSELNVNALELDDSALYLCASSLTTGGTYEQYFGPGTRLTVT.

CDR3 bases: TGTGCCAGCAGTTCCCGAGGGCTCTACGAGCAGTACTTC. The encoded protein is CASSSRGLYEQYF. V gene TRBV6-2 or TRBV6-3 combines with J gene TRBJ2-7; maybe TRBD2 (5 bases). The length of the CDR3 is 13 residues. Germline CDR1 is MNHEY and CDR2 is SVGEGT. V lost 4 bases, J lost 3 bases, and 10 bases lay in between.

This clonotype was picked up many times. The rearrangement links TRBV7-2 to TRBJ2-7, with unresolved D. The V gene lost 5 bases and the J gene lost 3 bases, with 11 bases spanning the gap. This CDR3 region has 13 residues. CDR1 and CDR2 (germline): SGHTA, FQGNSA. The CDR3 bases are TGTGCCAGCAGCCCCGGACCCAACTACGAGCAGTACTTC. It specifies CASSPGPNYEQYF. The full variable domain, rest sourced from reference TRBV7-2 and TRBJ2-7, is GAGVSQSPSNKVTEKGKDVELRCDPISGHTALYWYRQSLGQGLEFLIYFQGNSAPDKSGLPSDRFSAERTGGSVSTLTIQRTQQEDSAVYLCASSPGPNYEQYFGPGTRLTVT.